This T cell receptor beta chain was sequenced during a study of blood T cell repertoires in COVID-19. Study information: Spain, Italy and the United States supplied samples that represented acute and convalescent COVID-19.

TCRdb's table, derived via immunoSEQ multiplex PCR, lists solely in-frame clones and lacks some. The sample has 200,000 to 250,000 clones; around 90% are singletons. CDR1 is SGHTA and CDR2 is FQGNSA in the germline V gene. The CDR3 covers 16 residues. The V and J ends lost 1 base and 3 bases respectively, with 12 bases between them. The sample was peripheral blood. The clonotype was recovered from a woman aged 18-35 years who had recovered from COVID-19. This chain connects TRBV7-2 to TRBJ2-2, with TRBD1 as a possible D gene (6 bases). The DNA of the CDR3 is TGTGCCAGCAGCTTAGGGGAAACAGGGTACACCGGGGAGCTGTTTTTT. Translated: CASSLGETGYTGELFF.